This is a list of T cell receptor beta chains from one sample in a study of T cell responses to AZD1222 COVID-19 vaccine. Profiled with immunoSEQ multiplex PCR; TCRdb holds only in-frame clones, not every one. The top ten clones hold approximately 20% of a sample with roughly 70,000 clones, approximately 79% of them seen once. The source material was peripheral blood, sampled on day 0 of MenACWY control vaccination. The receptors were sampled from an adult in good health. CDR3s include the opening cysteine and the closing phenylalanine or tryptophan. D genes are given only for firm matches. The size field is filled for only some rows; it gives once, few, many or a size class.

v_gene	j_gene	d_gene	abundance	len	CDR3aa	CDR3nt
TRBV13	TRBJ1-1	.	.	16	CASSSLLVRNDGEAFF	TGTGCCAGCAGCTCTCTCCTCGTTCGCAACGACGGTGAAGCTTTCTTT
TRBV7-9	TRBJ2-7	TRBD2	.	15	CASSPGSGALYEQYF	TGTGCCAGCAGCCCGGGGAGCGGGGCCCTCTACGAGCAGTACTTC
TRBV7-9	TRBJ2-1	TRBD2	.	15	CASSLVAGAYNEQFF	TGTGCCAGCAGCTTAGTAGCGGGAGCCTACAATGAGCAGTTCTTC
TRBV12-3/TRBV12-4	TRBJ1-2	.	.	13	CASSFGGGYGYTF	TGTGCCAGCAGTTTCGGCGGTGGTTATGGCTACACCTTC
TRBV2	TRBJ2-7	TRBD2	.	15	CASSGGLAYAYEQYF	TGTGCCAGCAGTGGGGGACTAGCGTACGCCTACGAGCAGTACTTC
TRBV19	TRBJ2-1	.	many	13	CASSMGFGNEQFF	TGTGCCAGTAGTATGGGTTTCGGCAATGAGCAGTTCTTC
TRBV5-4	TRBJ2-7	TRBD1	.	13	CASSADRAHEQYF	TGTGCCAGCAGTGCGGACAGGGCCCACGAGCAGTACTTC
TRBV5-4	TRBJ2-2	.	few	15	CASSPKVSDTGELFF	TGTGCCAGCAGCCCGAAGGTCAGCGACACCGGGGAGCTGTTTTTT
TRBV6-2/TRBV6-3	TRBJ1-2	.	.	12	CASSDATDGYTF	TGTGCCAGCAGTGATGCGACAGATGGCTACACCTTC
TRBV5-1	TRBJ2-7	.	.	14	CASSPTDESYEQYF	TGCGCCAGCAGCCCGACAGATGAATCCTACGAGCAGTACTTC
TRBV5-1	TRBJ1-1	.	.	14	CASSPRGANTEAFF	TGCGCCAGCAGCCCCCGTGGGGCGAACACTGAAGCTTTCTTT
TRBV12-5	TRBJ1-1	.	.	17	CASGLVIAPAGLYEAFF	TGTGCTAGTGGTTTGGTAATCGCCCCTGCTGGGCTTTATGAAGCTTTCTTT
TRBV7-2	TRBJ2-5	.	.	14	CASSLAAGKETQYF	TGTGCCAGCAGCTTAGCCGCCGGGAAAGAGACCCAGTACTTC
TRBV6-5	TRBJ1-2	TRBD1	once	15	CASSPPGQAHYGYTF	TGTGCCAGCAGTCCCCCGGGACAGGCCCACTATGGCTACACCTTC
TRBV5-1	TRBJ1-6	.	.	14	CASSLATDNSPLHF	TGCGCCAGCAGCTTGGCCACGGATAATTCACCCCTCCACTTT
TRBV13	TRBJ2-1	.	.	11	CASSLENEQFF	TGTGCCAGCAGCCTTGAGAATGAGCAGTTCTTC
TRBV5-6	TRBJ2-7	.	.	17	CASSLPPGRQESYEQYF	TGTGCCAGCAGCTTGCCCCCCGGCCGACAGGAATCCTACGAGCAGTACTTC
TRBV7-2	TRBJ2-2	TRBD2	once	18	CASSLRGGGGKNTGELFF	TGTGCCAGCAGCCTCCGGGGGGGCGGGGGAAAGAACACCGGGGAGCTGTTTTTT
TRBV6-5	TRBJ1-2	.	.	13	CASRTGENYGYTF	TGTGCCAGCAGGACGGGGGAGAACTATGGCTACACCTTC
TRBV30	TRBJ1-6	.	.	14	CAWNYAGDNSPLHF	TGTGCCTGGAACTATGCAGGGGATAATTCACCCCTCCACTTT
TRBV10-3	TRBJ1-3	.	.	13	CATHESSGNTIYF	TGTGCCACCCACGAAAGCTCTGGAAACACCATATATTTT
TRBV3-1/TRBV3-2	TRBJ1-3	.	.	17	CASSQRGKLRDGNTIYF	TGTGCCAGCAGCCAACGTGGGAAGCTCCGGGATGGAAACACCATATATTTT
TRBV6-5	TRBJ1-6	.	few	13	CATQEGFSSPLHF	TGTGCCACCCAGGAGGGTTTTTCTTCACCCCTCCACTTT
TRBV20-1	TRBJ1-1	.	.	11	CSDRGDTEAFF	TGCAGTGACCGGGGGGACACTGAAGCTTTCTTT
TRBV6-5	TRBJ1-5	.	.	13	CASTEGNNQPQHF	TGTGCCAGCACGGAAGGGAACAATCAGCCCCAGCATTTT
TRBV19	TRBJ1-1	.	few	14	CASSIRNQNTEAFF	TGTGCCAGTAGTATACGTAACCAGAACACTGAAGCTTTCTTT